This entry lists 12 T cell receptor beta chains sequenced from one sample in a study of T cells in Graves' hyperthyroidism and ophthalmopathy. Regions amplified from RNA transcripts were the TCR beta CDR3 regions. HTBI primers drove first-round RT-PCR of the TCR CDR3. TCRdb passed the multiplex PCR reads through MiXCR, listing each CDR3 protein once. The repertoire includes roughly 510,000 distinct CDR3 sequences, 40% to 50% of them detected once, and about 43% sits in the top ten. The sequencing input was peripheral blood or thyroid tissue (not recorded which). All receptors derive from an adult woman with Graves' disease, either hyperthyroidism or ophthalmopathy (not recorded which).

This clonotype was recorded many times. CDR3 protein: CASSPGEPYGYTF. The CDR3 nucleotides are TGTGCCAGCAGTCCCGGGGAGCCTTATGGCTACACCTTC. The rearrangement joins TRBV12-3 or TRBV12-4 to TRBJ1-2, with D unresolved. Trimming removed 5 bases from V and 5 bases from J, with 12 bases in between. This CDR3 spans 13 amino acids.

The gene calls are TRBV12-3 or TRBV12-4 and TRBJ2-7; possibly TRBD1 for D (6 bases). The CDR3 contains 13 residues. V lost 5 bases and J 4 bases, leaving 12 bases between the germline ends. The CDR3 DNA sequence: TGTGCCAGCAGTGGGGACATGATTTACGAGCAGTACTTC. Its translation: CASSGDMIYEQYF.

This sequence joins TRBV7-9 and TRBJ1-6, with D possibly being TRBD1 (6 bases). The V and J ends lost 5 bases and 13 bases respectively, with 18 bases between them. This CDR3 contains 14 residues. The V gene's germline CDR1 is SEHNR and CDR2 FQNEAQ (reference sequence). The CDR3 region is CASSPRDTLYPLHF. CDR3 nucleotide sequence: TGTGCCAGCAGCCCGCGGGACACCCTTTATCCCCTCCACTTT.

This clonotype turned up a few times. The chain is built from TRBV7-9 and TRBJ1-1; TRBD1 might be the D (5 bases). CDR1 and CDR2 (germline): SEHNR, FQNEAQ (reference sequence). The CDR3 extends over 14 amino acids. The V gene lost 4 bases and the J gene lost 11 bases, with 20 bases spanning the gap. The CDR3 loop reads CASSSLGGGGRAFF. CDR3 nucleotide sequence: TGTGCCAGCAGCTCCCTAGGCGGCGGGGGTCGGGCTTTCTTT.

Ten or more counts support this clonotype. The V call is TRBV19, the J call TRBJ2-2; possible D gene TRBD2, 5 bases. The CDR3 is 15 residues long. V was trimmed by 5 bases and J by 1 base, leaving 11 bases between them. In germline, CDR1 is LNHDA, CDR2 SQIVND (reference sequence). CDR3 nucleotides: TGTGCCAGTAGTTGGAGCGGAAAGAACACCGGGGAGCTGTTTTTT. Protein: CASSWSGKNTGELFF.

The rearrangement uses TRBV20-1 and TRBJ2-5, with 9 bases aligning to TRBD1. Germline V lookup: CDR1 DFQATT, CDR2 SNEGSKA (reference sequence). The CDR3 covers 15 residues. Trimming cost V 5 bases and J 1 base; bases outside gene matches: 8. The CDR3 nucleotides read TGCAGTGCTGGAGGACAGGGGACATCCCAAGAGACCCAGTACTTC. It codes for CSAGGQGTSQETQYF.

The J gene is TRBJ1-2, the V gene TRBV11-3, with D perhaps matching TRBD1 (5 bases). This CDR3 has 18 amino acids. In germline, CDR1 is SGHNT, CDR2 YENEEA. V was shortened by 6 bases and J by 10 bases, with 33 bases between the two germline ends. CDR3 nucleotide sequence: TGTGCCAGCAGACCTGCTGGGACTAGCGGGAACACCGGGGAGCTCTACACCTTC. This translates into CASRPAGTSGNTGELYTF.

This clonotype was counted only a few times. The chain employs TRBV29-1 and TRBJ1-1; D is unclear. The CDR3 runs to 12 residues. The germline V and J ends were trimmed by 4 bases and 5 bases, with 11 bases remaining between them. Looked up from germline, CDR1 is SQVTM and CDR2 is ANQGSEA. CDR3 DNA: TGCAGCGTTGCCACATTTCGGACTGAAGCTTTCTTT. This encodes CSVATFRTEAFF.

This clonotype was found many times. At one of its ends the junction is not consistent with the germline gene, which may arise from a read error. The V and J genes are TRBV12-3 or TRBV12-4 and TRBJ2-2; 8 nucleotides match TRBD2. The CDR3 covers 15 residues. CDR3 nucleotide sequence: TGTGCTAGCAGCTTGTCCGGGAGGGATTCGGGGGAGCTGTTTTTT. Its protein product is CASSLSGRDSGELFF.

This clonotype has a handful of counts. The junction and the germline gene differ at one end; a read error may be behind it. V usage is TRBV7-9 and J usage is TRBJ2-7, with TRBD1 identical over 10 bases. Per the germline V gene, CDR1 is SEHNR and CDR2 is FQNEAQ (reference sequence). This CDR3 is 15 amino acids long. CDR3 in amino acids: CASSLGQGISYEQYF. The CDR3, as DNA: TGCGCCAGCAGCTTGGGACAGGGGATCTCCTACGAGCAGTACTTC.

The rearrangement uses TRBV20-1 and TRBJ1-2; D is uncertain. V was cut by 6 bases and J by 0 bases, with 14 bases left in between. Per the germline V gene, CDR1 is DFQATT and CDR2 is SNEGSKA (reference sequence). The CDR3 extends over 14 amino acids. The CDR3 DNA follows: TGCAGTGCCACCTCCTTGCCTTCTAACTATGGCTACACCTTC. This gives the protein CSATSLPSNYGYTF.

This clonotype showed up just a few times. V is TRBV12-3 or TRBV12-4 and J is TRBJ1-3, with D perhaps matching TRBD1 (6 bases). The CDR3 has 17 amino acids. V was pared by 7 bases and J by 1 base, with 20 bases between. DNA for the CDR3: TGTGCCAGCATAAAGGCCGCTTTAGGGGGGTCTGGAAACACCATATATTTT. Translation gives CASIKAALGGSGNTIYF.